The 17 T cell receptor beta chains reported below all come from one sample, sequenced in a study of T cells in women clearing cervical HPV infection. Profiling relied on immunoSEQ multiplex PCR, and the TCRdb table lists in-frame clones only, not all of them. The table for this sample gives roughly 40,000 clones. The sequenced sample was blood buffy coat. The receptors here all came from a woman between 18 and 70 years old with a cervical HPV16 infection that either progressed to CIN3+ or cleared (not recorded which).

In the case of this clone: From the germline J gene comes the end of the CDR3, since the read stops 3 residues before it. V usage is TRBV20-1 and J usage is TRBJ2-3; weak D call: TRBD2 (6 bases). CDR1 and CDR2 (germline): DFQATT, SNEGSKA (reference sequence). Trimming removed 3 bases at V and 0 bases at J, with 10 bases between. The CDR3 consists of 14 residues. CDR3 region: CSASSGTSTDTQYF. Incomplete CDR3 DNA: TGCAGTGCTAGTAGTGGGACTAGCACAGATACG.

A remark on this clone: The CDR3 end is not reached by the read, which stops 3 residues before it; the germline J gene fills it in. The chain has TRBV28 and TRBJ1-1; D is unclear. CDR3 length equals 11 residues. Germline V gene sequence: CDR1 MDHEN, CDR2 SYDVKM. CDR3 sequence reads: CASSTGGEAFF. The covered CDR3 bases are TGTGCCAGCAGTACCGGCGGGGAA.

Regarding this clone: From the germline J gene comes the end of the CDR3, since the read stops 3 residues before it. The chain combines TRBV29-1 with TRBJ2-5; tentative D call: TRBD1 (5 bases). The germline CDR1 and CDR2 sequences are SQVTM and ANQGSEA. V lost 7 bases and J lost 5, with 17 bases in between. The CDR3 runs to 13 residues. CDR3 residues: CSGRTRRGETQYF. CDR3 DNA, as far as it was read: TGCAGCGGCCGGACACGCCGTGGGGAGACC.

In regard to this clone: The read ends 3 residues before the CDR3 terminus; that terminus is restored from the germline J gene. The chain is built from TRBV6-9 and TRBJ2-1; D ambiguous. This CDR3 is 13 amino acids long. The germline V and J ends were trimmed by 6 bases and 4 bases, with 10 bases remaining between them. Looked up from germline, CDR1 is MNHGY and CDR2 is SVAAGI. CDR3 amino acids: CASRERDYNEQFF. CDR3 DNA (partial): TGTGCCAGCAGAGAACGCGATTACAATGAG.

Comment on this clone: The CDR3 end is not reached by the read, which stops 3 residues before it; the germline J gene fills it in. The rearrangement uses TRBV2 and TRBJ2-3; possibly TRBD2 for D (5 bases). V lost 8 bases to trimming and J lost 3 bases, with 21 bases between them. In germline, CDR1 is SNHLY, CDR2 FYNNEI. This CDR3 contains 16 residues. CDR3: CASVRGMAGRTDTQYF. The sequenced part of the CDR3 DNA is TGTGCCAGCGTTAGAGGGATGGCGGGTCGAACAGATACG.

Regarding this clone: The CDR3 end lies 3 residues beyond the end of the read and is filled in from the germline J gene. This chain uses TRBV30 with TRBJ2-5; no clear D. Trimming removed 1 base from V and 5 bases from J, with 11 bases in between. CDR1 and CDR2 from the germline V gene are GTSNPN and SVGIG (reference sequence). CDR3 length: 13 residues. CDR3 protein: CAWSADIGETQYF. Incomplete CDR3 DNA: TGTGCCTGGAGTGCAGATATAGGGGAGACC.

Turning to this clone: From the germline J gene comes the end of the CDR3, since the read stops 3 residues before it. The V call is TRBV20-1, the J call TRBJ1-2; TRBD1 matches at 9 bases. The CDR3 spans 18 residues. CDR1 DFQATT and CDR2 SNEGSKA come from the germline V gene (reference sequence). The J segment lost 2 bases and the V segment lost 0 bases, leaving 13 bases of the junction unmatched. CDR3 loop: CSARDLVPRDRENYGYTF. The sequenced part of the CDR3 DNA is TGCAGTGCTAGAGATTTGGTTCCCCGGGACAGGGAGAACTATGGC.

On this clone: The CDR3 end lies 3 residues beyond the end of the read and is filled in from the germline J gene. V usage is TRBV19 and J usage is TRBJ1-5, with TRBD1 as a possible D gene (5 bases). The germline V gene has CDR1 LNHDA and CDR2 SQIVND (reference sequence). The CDR3 contains 13 residues. Trimming took off 7 bases at V and 7 bases at J, with 14 bases between the two ends. The covered CDR3 bases are TGTGCCAGTAAGGCGGAGAGGGGACAGCCC. It yields the protein CASKAERGQP. From start to end, the CDR3 is CASKAERGQPQHF. Filled out from reference TRBV19 and TRBJ1-5, the complete variable domain reads DGGITQSPKYLFRKEGQNVTLSCEQNLNHDAMYWYRQDPGQGLRLIYYSQIVNDFQKGDIAEGYSVSREKKESFPLTVTSAQKNPTAFYLCASKAERGQPQHFGDGTRLSIL.

Notes on this clone: The read comes to an end 3 residues before the CDR3 does, leaving the germline J gene to fill in the end. The chain uses TRBV7-2 and TRBJ2-4; TRBD2 aligns across 8 bases. CDR1 and CDR2 (germline): SGHTA, FQGNSA. CDR3 size: 15 residues. The ends lost 5 bases at V and 0 bases at J; junction bases unmatched: 3. The CDR3 bases that were read are TGTGCCAGCAGCCCGGGAGGGGTAGCCAAAAACATT. Protein product: CASSPGGVAKNI. The whole CDR3 protein reads CASSPGGVAKNIQYF. Based on the CDR3 plus reference TRBV7-2 and TRBJ2-4, the full variable domain is GAGVSQSPSNKVTEKGKDVELRCDPISGHTALYWYRQSLGQGLEFLIYFQGNSAPDKSGLPSDRFSAERTGGSVSTLTIQRTQQEDSAVYLCASSPGGVAKNIQYFGAGTRLSVL.

Turning to this clone: The read finishes 3 residues shy of the CDR3 end, and the germline J gene is used to complete it. The chain is built from TRBV5-4 and TRBJ1-1; D uncertain. The CDR3 runs 13 residues. The V and J ends lost 6 bases and 0 bases respectively, with 9 bases between them. Germline CDR1 is SGHNT and CDR2 is YYREEE (reference sequence). The CDR3 DNA, read in part, is TGTGCCAGCACCGACTACATGAACACTGAA. Protein sequence: CASTDYMNTE. The CDR3 in its entirety is CASTDYMNTEAFF.

As to this clone: The read gets to within 3 residues of the CDR3 end, and the germline J gene fills in the rest. This sequence joins TRBV18 and TRBJ1-1; TRBD1 is a possible D gene (5 bases). Germline CDR1 KGHSH, CDR2 LQKENI. The CDR3 loop spans 13 amino acids. The V and J ends lost 9 bases and 4 bases respectively, with 15 bases between them. The covered CDR3 bases are TGTGCCAGTAGAGGCGGGGGGGGCACTGAA. Protein: CASRGGGGTE. The CDR3 in full is CASRGGGGTEAFF.

Turning to this clone: The sequenced fragment ends 3 residues before the CDR3 boundary, so the rest is inferred from the germline J gene. The chain joins TRBV18 to TRBJ2-4; tentative D call: TRBD1 (5 bases). The CDR3 has 12 residues. Germline V gene data show CDR1 as KGHSH and CDR2 as LQKENI. CDR3 bases read: TGTGCCAGCTCCCCGGGCAGGGTCGAT. Its translation: CASSPGRVD. The full CDR3 protein reads CASSPGRVDQYF.

Concerning this clone: The CDR3 extends 3 residues past the end of the read, so its final part is completed from the germline J gene. The gene calls are TRBV19 and TRBJ1-1; possibly TRBD1 for D (6 bases). CDR1 is LNHDA, CDR2 SQIVND, per germline (reference sequence). This CDR3 has 13 residues. The V end lost 7 bases, the J end lost 0 bases, and 9 bases lay between the germline ends. CDR3 protein: CASTDRVNTEAFF. The sequenced CDR3 bases are TGTGCCAGTACGGACAGAGTGAACACTGAA.

As to this clone: Sequencing ends 3 residues short of the CDR3 end; the germline J gene provides the rest. The genes are TRBV18 and TRBJ2-2; the D gene is possibly TRBD1 (6 bases). The CDR3 sequence is 14 residues long. CDR1 is KGHSH and CDR2 is LQKENI in the germline V gene. The CDR3 spells CASRDIATNEKLFF. The sequenced CDR3 bases are TGTGCCAGCCGGGACATCGCAACTAATGAAAAG.

Concerning this clone: The observed sequence ends 3 residues before the CDR3 terminus, with the missing tail filled in from the germline J gene. The V call is TRBV7-8, the J call TRBJ1-2; a possible D gene is TRBD1 (5 bases). The CDR3 has 13 amino acids. Germline CDR1 reads SGHVS; CDR2 reads FQNEAQ. The part of the CDR3 DNA that was read is TGTGCCAGCAACCCGGGCGGGGGGTACGAC. This codes for CASNPGGGYD. The complete CDR3 protein is CASNPGGGYDYTF.

Details on this clone: The read terminates 3 residues before the CDR3 end, so the remaining end is supplied by the germline J gene. The sample contains more than one DNA sequence encoding this CDR3. V usage is TRBV19 and J usage is TRBJ2-7; D call uncertain. V lost 0 bases, J lost 3 bases, and 6 bases lay in between. CDR1 and CDR2 (germline): LNHDA, SQIVND (reference sequence). The CDR3 sequence is 13 residues long. The DNA read from the CDR3 is TGTGCCAGTAGTATAGAGAGAGGCTACGAG. Translating it yields CASSIERGYE. The whole CDR3 sequence reads CASSIERGYEQYF.

In the case of this clone: With the read ending 3 residues before the CDR3 end, the germline J gene is used to fill in that end. V gene TRBV30 combines with J gene TRBJ2-2, with 7 nucleotides matching TRBD1. Germline CDR1 and CDR2: GTSNPN and SVGIG (reference sequence). The CDR3 has 15 amino acids. Partial CDR3 DNA: TGTGCCTGGAGTGTACGTCCCGGGCAGGGGGAAAAG. Residues: CAWSVRPGQGEK. The entire CDR3 is CAWSVRPGQGEKLFF.